The next 6 T cell receptor beta chains were all read from a single sample in a study of cytomegalovirus exposure and HLA in healthy donors. The PCR contained 60 Vbeta and 13 Jbeta primers. Profiled with immunoSEQ multiplex PCR; TCRdb holds only in-frame clones, not every one. The sample lists around 68,000 clones, approximately 68% seen once, with 9.5% to 13% in the top ten. Material: PBMCs. These receptors all stem from a woman in her twenties or thirties in good health and CMV-seronegative.

This clone appeared a few times. The CDR3 nucleotides read TGCAGCGTTGAGTTCCAGGGCCGAGGAAACACCATATATTTT. This sequence encodes CSVEFQGRGNTIYF. V is TRBV29-1 and J is TRBJ1-3; TRBD1 might be the D (5 bases). The V gene lost 3 bases and the J gene lost 4 bases, with 13 bases spanning the gap. CDR1 is SQVTM, CDR2 ANQGSEA, per germline. CDR3 size: 14 residues.

The CDR3: CASSLRVAGIDTQYF. The CDR3 bases are TGTGCCAGCAGCTTAAGAGTAGCGGGGATAGATACGCAGTATTTT. V usage is TRBV7-3 and J usage is TRBJ2-3; 8 nucleotides agree with TRBD2. The CDR3 has 15 amino acids. The V gene's germline CDR1 is SGHTA and CDR2 FQGTGA. The trim removed 1 base at V and 5 bases at J, leaving 5 bases unmatched.

The chain joins TRBV27 to TRBJ1-6, with a possible D match to TRBD1 (6 bases). The CDR3 sequence is 17 residues long. Trimming left V 6 bases short and J 0 bases short, with 15 bases between. CDR1 and CDR2 from the germline V gene are MNHEY and SMNVEV (reference sequence). The CDR3 region is CASSPGHLSSYNSPLHF. The DNA for the CDR3 is TGTGCCAGCAGCCCGGGACACTTGAGCTCCTATAATTCACCCCTCCACTTT.

The chain carries TRBV7-7 and TRBJ2-1; D is possibly TRBD2 (5 bases). The CDR3 sequence is 17 residues long. Trimming shortened V by 1 base and J by 0 bases, and 13 bases separated the two germline ends. The germline CDR1 and CDR2 sequences are SSHAT and FNYEAQ (reference sequence). In DNA form, the CDR3 reads TGTGCCAGCAGCTTAGACGAGGGCACGAGCTCCTACAATGAGCAGTTCTTC. Translating it yields CASSLDEGTSSYNEQFF. Based on the CDR3 plus reference TRBV7-7 and TRBJ2-1, the full variable domain is GAGVSQSPRYKVTKRGQDVTLRCDPISSHATLYWYQQALGQGPEFLTYFNYEAQPDKSGLPSDRFSAERPEGSISTLTIQRTEQRDSAMYRCASSLDEGTSSYNEQFFGPGTRLTVL.

This clone was observed a single time. This sequence joins TRBV5-4 and TRBJ1-2, with D perhaps matching TRBD1 (5 bases). Trimming removed 5 bases at V and 8 bases at J, with 13 bases between. Germline loops: CDR1 SGHNT, CDR2 YYREEE (reference sequence). The CDR3 is 12 amino acids. Here the CDR3 reads CASSPGVRGYTF. For the CDR3, the DNA is TGTGCCAGCAGTCCGGGGGTCCGCGGCTACACCTTC. The complete variable domain, with remaining parts taken from reference TRBV5-4 and TRBJ1-2, reads ETGVTQSPTHLIKTRGQQVTLRCSSQSGHNTVSWYQQALGQGPQFIFQYYREEENGRGNFPPRFSGLQFPNYSSELNVNALELDDSALYLCASSPGVRGYTFGSGTRLTVV.

The rearrangement joins TRBV11-1 to TRBJ2-6; 7 nucleotides line up with TRBD1. Germline CDR1 SGHAT, CDR2 FQDESV (reference sequence). V lost 3 bases and J lost 0; bases outside the gene matches: 8. CDR3 length: 18 amino acids. CDR3 bases: TGTGCCAGCAGCTTTGTGGACAGGCGGTTCTCTGGGGCCAACGTCCTGACTTTC. It codes for CASSFVDRRFSGANVLTF.